The sequence of this T cell receptor beta chain was determined in a study of shared clonotypes between healthy human individuals. Trimming at V came to 0 bases and at J to 3 bases, leaving 7 bases not matched to a gene. The CDR3 length is 17 residues. The V gene's germline CDR1 is MGHRA and CDR2 YSYEKL. Method: immunoSEQ multiplex PCR; TCRdb's copy keeps in-frame clones and lacks some. The sample records about 640,000 clones, 72% being singletons. The J gene is TRBJ2-1, the V gene TRBV4-1, with 8 bases matching TRBD2. This TCR came from a woman aged 30 to 39 in good health. The sample consisted of memory CD4+ T cells sorted from blood. Noted subset: CD45RA-negative fraction. DNA of the CDR3: TGCGCCAGCAGCCAAGAGTTTGGACTAGCAGACTACAATGAGCAGTTCTTC. Protein: CASSQEFGLADYNEQFF.